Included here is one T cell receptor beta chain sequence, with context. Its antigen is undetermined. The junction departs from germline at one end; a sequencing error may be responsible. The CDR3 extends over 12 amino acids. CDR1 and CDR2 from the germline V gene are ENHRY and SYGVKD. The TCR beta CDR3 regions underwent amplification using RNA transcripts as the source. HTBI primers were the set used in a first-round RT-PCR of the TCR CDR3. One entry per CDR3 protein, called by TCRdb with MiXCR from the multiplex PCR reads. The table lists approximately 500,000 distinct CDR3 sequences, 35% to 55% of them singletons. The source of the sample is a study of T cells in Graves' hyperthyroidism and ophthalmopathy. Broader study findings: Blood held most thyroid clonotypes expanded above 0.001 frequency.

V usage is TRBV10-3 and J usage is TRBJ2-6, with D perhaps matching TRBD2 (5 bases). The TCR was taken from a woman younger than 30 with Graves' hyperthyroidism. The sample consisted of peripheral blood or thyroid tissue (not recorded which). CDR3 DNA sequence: TGTGCCAGCAGTGAGGGTGGCGCCGTCCTGACTTTC. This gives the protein CASSEGGAVLTF.